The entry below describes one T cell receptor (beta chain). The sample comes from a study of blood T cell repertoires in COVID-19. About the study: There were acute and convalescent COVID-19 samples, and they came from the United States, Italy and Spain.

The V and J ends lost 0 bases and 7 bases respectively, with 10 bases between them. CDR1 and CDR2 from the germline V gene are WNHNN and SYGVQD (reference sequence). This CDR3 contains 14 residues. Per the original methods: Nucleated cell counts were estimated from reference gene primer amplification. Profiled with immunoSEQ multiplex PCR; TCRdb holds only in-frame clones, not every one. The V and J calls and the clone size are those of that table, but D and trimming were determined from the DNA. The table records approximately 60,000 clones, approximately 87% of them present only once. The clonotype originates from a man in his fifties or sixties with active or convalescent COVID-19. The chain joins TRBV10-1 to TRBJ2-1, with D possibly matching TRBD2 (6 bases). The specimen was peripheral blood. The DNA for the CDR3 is TGCGCCAGCAGTGAGTCCGGGGGTGGGAATGAGCAGTTCTTC. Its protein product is CASSESGGGNEQFF.